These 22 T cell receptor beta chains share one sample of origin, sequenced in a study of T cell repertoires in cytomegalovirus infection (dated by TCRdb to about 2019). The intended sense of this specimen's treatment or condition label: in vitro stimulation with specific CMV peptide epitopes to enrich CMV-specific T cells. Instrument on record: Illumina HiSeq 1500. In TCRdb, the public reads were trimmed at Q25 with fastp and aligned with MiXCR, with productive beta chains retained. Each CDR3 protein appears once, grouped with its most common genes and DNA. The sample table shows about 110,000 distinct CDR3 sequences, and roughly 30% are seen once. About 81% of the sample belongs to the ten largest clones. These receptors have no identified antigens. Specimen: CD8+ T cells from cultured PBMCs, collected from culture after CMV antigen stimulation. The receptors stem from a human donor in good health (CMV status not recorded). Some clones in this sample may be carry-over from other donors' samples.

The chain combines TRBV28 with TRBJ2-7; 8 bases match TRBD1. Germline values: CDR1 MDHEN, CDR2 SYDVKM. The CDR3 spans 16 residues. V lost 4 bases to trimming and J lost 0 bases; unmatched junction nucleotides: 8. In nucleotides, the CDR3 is TGTGCCAGCAGTTCAACGACAGGGGTACACTCCTACGAGCAGTACTTC. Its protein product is CASSSTTGVHSYEQYF.

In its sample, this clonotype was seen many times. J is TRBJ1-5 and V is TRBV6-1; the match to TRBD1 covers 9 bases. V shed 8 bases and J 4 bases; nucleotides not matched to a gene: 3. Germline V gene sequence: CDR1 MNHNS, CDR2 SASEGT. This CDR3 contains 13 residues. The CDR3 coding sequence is TGTGCCAGCTGGGGACAGGGAAATCAGCCCCAGCATTTT. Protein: CASWGQGNQPQHF.

The CDR3 is CASSPQGGWTEAFF. The CDR3 coding sequence is TGTGCCAGTAGTCCCCAGGGGGGGTGGACTGAAGCTTTCTTT. The V gene is TRBV19, the J gene TRBJ1-1; 7 bases line up with TRBD1. This CDR3 has 14 amino acids. Germline-derived CDR1 and CDR2 are LNHDA and SQIVND (reference sequence). V dropped 5 bases and J dropped 5; count of bases not matched to a gene: 8.

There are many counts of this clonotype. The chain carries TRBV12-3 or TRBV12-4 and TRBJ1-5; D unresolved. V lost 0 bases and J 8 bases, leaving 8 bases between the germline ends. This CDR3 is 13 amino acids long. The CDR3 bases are TGTGCCAGCAGTTTAGCGGCTTTAGAGCCCCAGCATTTT. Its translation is CASSLAALEPQHF.

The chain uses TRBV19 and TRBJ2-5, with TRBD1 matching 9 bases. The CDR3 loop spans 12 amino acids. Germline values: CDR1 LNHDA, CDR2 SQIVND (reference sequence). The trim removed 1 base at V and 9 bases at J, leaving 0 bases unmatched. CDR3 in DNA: TGTGCCAGTAGTATAGGACAGGGGGCCCAGTACTTC. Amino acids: CASSIGQGAQYF.

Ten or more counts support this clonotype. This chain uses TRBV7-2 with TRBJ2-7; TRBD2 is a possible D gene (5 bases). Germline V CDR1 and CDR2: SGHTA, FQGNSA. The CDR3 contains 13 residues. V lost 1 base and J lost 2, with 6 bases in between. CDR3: CASSLEGAYEQYF. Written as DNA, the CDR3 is TGTGCCAGCAGCTTAGAGGGAGCCTACGAGCAGTACTTC.

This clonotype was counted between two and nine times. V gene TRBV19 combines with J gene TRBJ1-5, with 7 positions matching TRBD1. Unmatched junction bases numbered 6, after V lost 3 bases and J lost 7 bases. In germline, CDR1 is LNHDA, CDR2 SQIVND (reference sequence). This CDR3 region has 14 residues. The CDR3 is CASSMRTGVQPQHF. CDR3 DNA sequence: TGTGCCAGTAGTATGAGGACAGGAGTCCAGCCCCAGCATTTT.

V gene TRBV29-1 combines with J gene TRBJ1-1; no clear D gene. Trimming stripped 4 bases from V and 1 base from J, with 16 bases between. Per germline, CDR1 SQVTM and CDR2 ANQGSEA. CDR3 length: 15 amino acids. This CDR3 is CSVGLDGNPNTEAFF. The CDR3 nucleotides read TGCAGCGTTGGGCTAGACGGAAACCCGAACACTGAAGCTTTCTTT.

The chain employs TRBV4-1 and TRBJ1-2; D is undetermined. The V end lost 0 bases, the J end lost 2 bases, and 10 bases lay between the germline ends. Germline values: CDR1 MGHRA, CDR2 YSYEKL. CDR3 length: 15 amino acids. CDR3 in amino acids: CASSQDYPANYGYTF. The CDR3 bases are TGCGCCAGCAGCCAAGATTACCCAGCGAACTATGGCTACACCTTC.

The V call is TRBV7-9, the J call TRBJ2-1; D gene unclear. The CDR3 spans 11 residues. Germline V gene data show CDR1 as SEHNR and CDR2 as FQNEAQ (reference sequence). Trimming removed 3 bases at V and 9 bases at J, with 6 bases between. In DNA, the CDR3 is TGTGCCAGCAGCTTTGACCGTGAGCAGTTCTTC. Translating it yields CASSFDREQFF. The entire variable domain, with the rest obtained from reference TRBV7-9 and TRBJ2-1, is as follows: DTGVSQNPRHKITKRGQNVTFRCDPISEHNRLYWYRQTLGQGPEFLTYFQNEAQLEKSRLLSDRFSAERPKGSFSTLEIQRTEQGDSAMYLCASSFDREQFFGPGTRLTVL.

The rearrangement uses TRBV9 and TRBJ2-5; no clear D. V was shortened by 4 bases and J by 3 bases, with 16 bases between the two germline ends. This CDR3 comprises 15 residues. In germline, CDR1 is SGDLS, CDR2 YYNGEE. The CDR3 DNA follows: TGTGCCAGCAGCCCTGAGGAACCCTTTAAAGAGACCCAGTACTTC. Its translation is CASSPEEPFKETQYF.

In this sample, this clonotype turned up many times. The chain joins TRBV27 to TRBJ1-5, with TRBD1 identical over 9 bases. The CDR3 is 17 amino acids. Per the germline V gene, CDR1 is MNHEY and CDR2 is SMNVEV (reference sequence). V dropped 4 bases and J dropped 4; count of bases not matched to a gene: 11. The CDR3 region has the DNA TGTGCCAGCAGTTCCTCCCCCGGGACAGGGCTTAATCAGCCCCAGCATTTT. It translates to CASSSSPGTGLNQPQHF.

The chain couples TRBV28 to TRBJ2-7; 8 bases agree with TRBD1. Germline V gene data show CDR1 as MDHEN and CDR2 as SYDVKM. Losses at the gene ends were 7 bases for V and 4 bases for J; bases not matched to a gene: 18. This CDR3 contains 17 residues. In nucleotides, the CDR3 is TGTGCCAGCACTACTTTTGCGGGTCAGGGGGCCGGATACGAGCAGTACTTC. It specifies CASTTFAGQGAGYEQYF.

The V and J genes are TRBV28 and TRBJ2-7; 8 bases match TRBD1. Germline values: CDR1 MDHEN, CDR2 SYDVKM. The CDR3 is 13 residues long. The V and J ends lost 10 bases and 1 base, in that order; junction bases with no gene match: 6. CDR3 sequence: CATQGARSYEQYF. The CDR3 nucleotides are TGTGCCACGCAGGGGGCGCGGTCCTACGAGCAGTACTTC.

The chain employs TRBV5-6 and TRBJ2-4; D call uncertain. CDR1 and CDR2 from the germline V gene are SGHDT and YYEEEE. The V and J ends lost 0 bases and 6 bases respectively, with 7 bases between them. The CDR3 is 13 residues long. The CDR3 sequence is CASSLAAVNIQYF. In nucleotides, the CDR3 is TGTGCCAGCAGCTTGGCCGCCGTAAACATTCAGTACTTC.

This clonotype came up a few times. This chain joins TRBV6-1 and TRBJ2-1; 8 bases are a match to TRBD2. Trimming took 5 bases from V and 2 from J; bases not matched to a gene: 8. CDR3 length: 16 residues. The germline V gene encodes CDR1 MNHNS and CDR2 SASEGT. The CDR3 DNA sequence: TGTGCCAGCAGTATTCGACTAGCGCCCCCCTACAATGAGCAGTTCTTC. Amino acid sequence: CASSIRLAPPYNEQFF.

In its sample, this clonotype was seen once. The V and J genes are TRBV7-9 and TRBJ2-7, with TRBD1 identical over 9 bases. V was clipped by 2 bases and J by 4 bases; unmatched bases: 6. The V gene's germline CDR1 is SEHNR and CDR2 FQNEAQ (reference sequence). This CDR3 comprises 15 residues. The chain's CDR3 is CASSLPGTGMYEQYF. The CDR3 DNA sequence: TGTGCCAGCAGCTTACCCGGGACAGGGATGTACGAGCAGTACTTC. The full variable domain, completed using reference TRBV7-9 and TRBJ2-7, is DTGVSQNPRHKITKRGQNVTFRCDPISEHNRLYWYRQTLGQGPEFLTYFQNEAQLEKSRLLSDRFSAERPKGSFSTLEIQRTEQGDSAMYLCASSLPGTGMYEQYFGPGTRLTVT.

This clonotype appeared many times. CDR3 in amino acids: CASRVVGTSSYTEAFF. For the CDR3, the DNA is TGTGCCAGCAGAGTAGTGGGTACGTCTTCCTACACTGAAGCTTTCTTT. The chain has TRBV28 and TRBJ1-1; D uncertain. This CDR3 region has 16 residues. Germline CDR1 is MDHEN and CDR2 is SYDVKM. V was cut by 6 bases and J by 3 bases, with 20 bases left in between. Full variable domain (rest looked up from reference TRBV28 and TRBJ1-1): DVKVTQSSRYLVKRTGEKVFLECVQDMDHENMFWYRQDPGLGLRLIYFSYDVKMKEKGDIPEGYSVSREKKERFSLILESASTNQTSMYLCASRVVGTSSYTEAFFGQGTRLTVV.

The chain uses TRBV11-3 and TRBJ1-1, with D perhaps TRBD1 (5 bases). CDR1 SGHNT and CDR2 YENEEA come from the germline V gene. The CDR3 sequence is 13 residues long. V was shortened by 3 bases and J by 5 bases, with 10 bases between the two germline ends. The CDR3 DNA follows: TGTGCCAGCAGCTTCTCAGGGATGACTGAAGCTTTCTTT. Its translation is CASSFSGMTEAFF.

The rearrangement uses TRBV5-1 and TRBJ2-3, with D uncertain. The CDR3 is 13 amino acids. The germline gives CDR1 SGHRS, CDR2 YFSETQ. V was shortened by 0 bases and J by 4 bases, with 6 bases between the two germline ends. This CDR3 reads CASSLGSPDTQYF. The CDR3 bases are TGCGCCAGCAGCTTGGGGTCCCCAGATACGCAGTATTTT.

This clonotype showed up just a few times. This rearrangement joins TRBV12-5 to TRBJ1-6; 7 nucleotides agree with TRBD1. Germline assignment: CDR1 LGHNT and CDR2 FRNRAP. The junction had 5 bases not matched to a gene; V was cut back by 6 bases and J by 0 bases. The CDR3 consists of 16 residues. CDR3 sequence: CASGKDRVSYNSPLHF. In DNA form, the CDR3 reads TGTGCTAGTGGCAAAGACAGGGTCTCCTATAATTCACCCCTCCACTTT.

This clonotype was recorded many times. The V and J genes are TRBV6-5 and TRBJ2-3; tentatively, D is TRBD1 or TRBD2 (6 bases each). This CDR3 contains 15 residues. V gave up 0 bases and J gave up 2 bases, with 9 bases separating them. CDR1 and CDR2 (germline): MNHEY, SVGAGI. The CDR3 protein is CASSYSWGATDTQYF. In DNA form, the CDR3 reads TGTGCCAGCAGTTACTCGTGGGGGGCCACAGATACGCAGTATTTT.